A single sample is the source of the 32 T cell receptor beta chains below, sequenced in a study of cytomegalovirus exposure and HLA in healthy donors. Vbeta (60) and Jbeta (13) primers were used in the PCR. Using immunoSEQ multiplex PCR, the repertoire was profiled, and TCRdb retains in-frame clones only, with some absent. The table lists roughly 200,000 clones, 80% to 90% of them singletons. The sample comprised PBMCs. The source of these receptors is a young woman in good health and CMV-seronegative.

The V gene is TRBV27, the J gene TRBJ1-6, with D uncertain. V was cut by 5 bases and J by 10 bases, with 18 bases left in between. The CDR3 is 15 residues long. Germline values: CDR1 MNHEY, CDR2 SMNVEV (reference sequence). The CDR3 DNA sequence: TGTGCCAGCAGTCCTTGGGCCTACGCGAAGTCACCCCTCCACTTT. Its protein is CASSPWAYAKSPLHF.

The rearrangement links TRBV7-9 to TRBJ1-2; TRBD1 is a possible D gene (5 bases). The CDR3 has 14 amino acids. V was cut by 3 bases and J by 7 bases, with 15 bases left in between. Germline CDR1 and CDR2: SEHNR and FQNEAQ (reference sequence). The CDR3 is CASSLGRDLSGYTF. CDR3 DNA: TGTGCCAGCAGCTTGGGGCGCGACTTAAGTGGCTACACCTTC.

CDR3 nucleotides: TGTGCCAGCAGTGGGCAGGGGTCCTCCTACGAGCAGTACTTC. It codes for CASSGQGSSYEQYF. J is TRBJ2-7 and V is TRBV6-1; a weak D match, TRBD1 (6 bases). Germline lookup yields CDR1 MNHNS and CDR2 SASEGT. This CDR3 spans 14 amino acids. Trimming stripped 4 bases from V and 0 bases from J, with 10 bases between.

The J gene is TRBJ2-5, the V gene TRBV4-1; 14 bases fit TRBD2. The end of the DNA fits TRBJ2-7 better, so the J call may be wrong. Per the germline V gene, CDR1 is MGHRA and CDR2 is YSYEKL. CDR3 length: 17 residues. DNA for the CDR3: TGCGCCAGCAGCCATGAGGGGACTAGCGGGGGTGGCCGCGAGCAGTACTTC. This codes for CASSHEGTSGGGREQYF.

The V and J genes are TRBV4-1 and TRBJ2-7, with 7 bases aligning to TRBD1. Germline lookup yields CDR1 MGHRA and CDR2 YSYEKL. The CDR3 contains 15 residues. Trimming removed 0 bases from V and 7 bases from J; junction bases left unmatched: 9. The CDR3 sequence is CASSQETGLFGEQYF. The CDR3 nucleotides read TGCGCCAGCAGCCAAGAGACAGGGCTCTTCGGGGAGCAGTACTTC.

This chain joins TRBV11-2 and TRBJ2-7; 8 nucleotides align to TRBD1. V lost 0 bases to trimming and J lost 3 bases; unmatched junction nucleotides: 7. Germline V CDR1 and CDR2: SGHAT, FQNNGV. The CDR3 covers 16 residues. CDR3 sequence (DNA): TGTGCCAGCAGCTTAGATCTCCGGGACAGGAACTACGAGCAGTACTTC. This encodes CASSLDLRDRNYEQYF.

The CDR3 is CASSRGTSPETQYF. The CDR3 bases are TGTGCCAGCAGCCGAGGGACTAGTCCAGAGACCCAGTACTTC. The rearrangement uses TRBV7-2 and TRBJ2-5; 8 bases line up with TRBD2. This CDR3 spans 14 amino acids. Germline lookup yields CDR1 SGHTA and CDR2 FQGNSA. V dropped 5 bases and J dropped 4; count of bases not matched to a gene: 6.

The chain employs TRBV7-2 and TRBJ2-3; 9 bases agree with TRBD2. CDR1 and CDR2 from the germline V gene are SGHTA and FQGNSA. CDR3 size: 14 residues. V was pared by 5 bases and J by 6 bases, with 6 bases of the junction left unmatched. DNA for the CDR3: TGTGCCAGCAGCGCCCCTAGCGGGGACGATACGCAGTATTTT. It codes for CASSAPSGDDTQYF.

This clone was seen only once. The CDR3 reads CASSLAGGADEKLFF. Here the CDR3 DNA reads TGTGCCAGCAGCTTGGCCGGGGGGGCGGATGAAAAACTGTTTTTT. This chain connects TRBV5-4 to TRBJ1-4; a possible D gene is TRBD1 (6 bases). In germline, CDR1 is SGHNT, CDR2 YYREEE (reference sequence). CDR3 length equals 15 residues. V lost 0 bases, J lost 6 bases, and 12 bases lay in between.

V is TRBV18 and J is TRBJ2-1; 13 bases line up with TRBD2. CDR1 KGHSH and CDR2 LQKENI come from the germline V gene. CDR3 size: 14 residues. Losses at the gene ends were 5 bases for V and 7 bases for J; bases not matched to a gene: 2. CDR3 in DNA: TGTGCCAGCTCATCGGGACTAGCGGGGAATGAGCAGTTCTTC. Translation: CASSSGLAGNEQFF. The variable domain in full, with the rest retrieved from reference TRBV18 and TRBJ2-1, is NAGVMQNPRHLVRRRGQEARLRCSPMKGHSHVYWYRQLPEEGLKFMVYLQKENIIDESGMPKERFSAEFPKEGPSILRIQQVVRGDSAAYFCASSSGLAGNEQFFGPGTRLTVL.

This chain connects TRBV5-4 to TRBJ2-5; maybe TRBD2 (5 bases). The V gene's germline CDR1 is SGHNT and CDR2 YYREEE (reference sequence). Trimming left V 3 bases short and J 5 bases short, with 11 bases between. CDR3 size: 13 residues. This CDR3 reads CASSSGVKETQYF. The CDR3 coding sequence is TGTGCCAGCAGCTCCGGGGTCAAGGAGACCCAGTACTTC.

This chain uses TRBV18 with TRBJ1-5; the D gene is possibly TRBD1 (5 bases). This CDR3 has 15 residues. With 3 bases removed from V and 3 bases from J, the gap between germline ends came to 12 bases. Per germline, CDR1 KGHSH and CDR2 LQKENI. The CDR3 is CASSPAGGPNQPQHF. In DNA form, the CDR3 reads TGTGCCAGCTCACCGGCGGGGGGACCCAATCAGCCCCAGCATTTT.

This chain connects TRBV29-1 to TRBJ2-7, with 7 positions matching TRBD1. There are 12 residues in the CDR3. Trimming at V came to 8 bases and at J to 5 bases, leaving 9 bases not matched to a gene. In germline, CDR1 is SQVTM, CDR2 ANQGSEA. In DNA form, the CDR3 reads TGCAGCCTAGTAACAGGGGACAACGAGCAGTACTTC. It encodes CSLVTGDNEQYF.

The J gene is TRBJ2-1, the V gene TRBV7-3; the D is unclear. Per the germline V gene, CDR1 is SGHTA and CDR2 is FQGTGA. The CDR3 sequence is 11 residues long. Trimming cost V 5 bases and J 10 bases, with 9 bases left between them. The CDR3 DNA reads TGTGCCAGCAGCCAGAACTACGAGCAGTTCTTC. This codes for CASSQNYEQFF. Combining the CDR3 with reference TRBV7-3 and TRBJ2-1 gives the whole variable domain GAGVSQTPSNKVTEKGKYVELRCDPISGHTALYWYRQSLGQGPEFLIYFQGTGAADDSGLPNDRFFAVRPEGSVSTLKIQRTERGDSAVYLCASSQNYEQFFGPGTRLTVL.

The chain couples TRBV5-4 to TRBJ1-2, with D possibly being TRBD1 (6 bases). V shed 6 bases and J shed 2 bases, with 17 bases lying between them. The CDR3 runs 15 residues. In germline, CDR1 is SGHNT, CDR2 YYREEE (reference sequence). In nucleotides, the CDR3 is TGTGCCAGCACCCTCAAGACACAGGGAAACTATGGCTACACCTTC. Translating it yields CASTLKTQGNYGYTF.

V usage is TRBV21-1 and J usage is TRBJ2-7; the table's D call TRBD2 went unverified against the DNA. TRBV21-1 has pseudogene status. CDR3 length: 14 amino acids. CDR3 sequence reads: CASSKLGTSSEQYF. The DNA of the CDR3 is TGTGCCAGCAGCAAATTGGGGACTAGCTCCGAGCAGTACTTC.

V and J are TRBV9 and TRBJ1-3; D unclear. V lost 4 bases and J 0 bases, leaving 8 bases between the germline ends. CDR3 length: 14 residues. Germline V CDR1 and CDR2: SGDLS, YYNGEE. The CDR3 is CASSFGTSGNTIYF. DNA of the CDR3: TGTGCCAGCAGCTTTGGCACCTCTGGAAACACCATATATTTT.

This clone was seen just once. The V and J genes are TRBV5-1 and TRBJ2-7, with 8 positions matching TRBD2. This CDR3 comprises 19 residues. Germline V gene data show CDR1 as SGHRS and CDR2 as YFSETQ. V gave up 4 bases and J gave up 0 bases; unmatched junction bases: 18. The CDR3 is CASSTRRGLLREDSYEQYF. The CDR3 DNA reads TGCGCCAGCAGCACCCGCCGGGGGCTGTTGCGGGAGGACTCCTACGAGCAGTACTTC.

In regard to this clone: Its ends do not fully match the called genes, so a read error is possible. The chain links TRBV7-2 to TRBJ1-5; D possibly corresponds to TRBD1 (5 bases). The germline gives CDR1 SGHTA, CDR2 FQGNSA. The CDR3 length is 15 residues. This CDR3 reads CASNLEGGASQPQHF. CDR3 coding DNA: TGTGCCAGCAACTTAGAGGGAGGGGCTTCTCAGCCCCAGCATTTT.

The V call is TRBV4-3, the J call TRBJ1-2, with D perhaps TRBD1 (5 bases). This CDR3 contains 15 residues. V shed 1 base and J shed 0 bases, with 9 bases lying between them. CDR1 and CDR2 (germline): LGHNA, YSLEER. CDR3 amino acids: CASSQGWGSNYGYTF. DNA for the CDR3: TGCGCCAGCAGCCAAGGTTGGGGCTCTAACTATGGCTACACCTTC.

The gene calls are TRBV4-2 and TRBJ2-3; 13 positions agree with TRBD2. V dropped 3 bases and J dropped 6; count of bases not matched to a gene: 6. CDR3 size: 16 residues. Germline CDR1 LGHNA, CDR2 YNFKEQ. The CDR3 DNA reads TGTGCCAGCAGCCAGAGGACTAGCGGGAGAGGGGATACGCAGTATTTT. Translated: CASSQRTSGRGDTQYF.

The genes are TRBV7-2 and TRBJ2-7; D might be TRBD1 (5 bases). The CDR3 spans 11 residues. Germline-derived CDR1 and CDR2 are SGHTA and FQGNSA. Trimming removed 5 bases from V and 6 bases from J, with 8 bases in between. The CDR3 region is CASSAQGEQYF. The DNA for the CDR3 is TGTGCCAGCAGCGCCCAGGGCGAGCAGTACTTC.

The chain uses TRBV9 and TRBJ2-7; maybe TRBD2 (6 bases). Trimming took 0 bases from V and 4 from J, leaving 8 bases between them. This CDR3 region has 13 residues. The V gene's germline CDR1 is SGDLS and CDR2 YYNGEE. Here the CDR3 DNA reads TGTGCCAGCAGCGTAGTCGGGGGATACGAGCAGTACTTC. Translated, it gives CASSVVGGYEQYF.

The chain joins TRBV2 to TRBJ2-4, with D uncertain. Germline V gene lookup returns CDR1 SNHLY and CDR2 FYNNEI. This CDR3 has 14 residues. V was shortened by 3 bases and J by 0 bases, with 6 bases between the two germline ends. The CDR3 here is CASSDAVAKNIQYF. The CDR3 region has the DNA TGTGCCAGCAGTGACGCAGTAGCCAAAAACATTCAGTACTTC.

The CDR3 loop is CASRTSGSTGELFF. The CDR3 nucleotides are TGTGCCAGCCGGACTAGCGGGAGCACCGGGGAGCTGTTTTTT. The rearrangement joins TRBV6-4 to TRBJ2-2, with 13 bases lining up with TRBD2. Germline-derived CDR1 and CDR2 are MRHNA and SNTAGT. The V segment lost 8 bases and the J segment 4 bases; nucleotides outside the gene matches: 1. The CDR3 spans 14 residues.

The chain recombines TRBV6-1 with TRBJ2-2; TRBD1 agrees at 8 bases. The V gene's germline CDR1 is MNHNS and CDR2 SASEGT. The CDR3 has 17 amino acids. V gave up 2 bases and J gave up 1 base; unmatched junction bases: 6. The CDR3 DNA reads as TGTGCCAGCAGTGAATACTGGACAGGGCAGAACACCGGGGAGCTGTTTTTT. Translated, it gives CASSEYWTGQNTGELFF.

The DNA for the CDR3 is TGTGCCAGCAGCGCCCCGGGAGCCCGGGCCACCTACGAGCAGTACTTC. Protein product: CASSAPGARATYEQYF. The chain recombines TRBV7-2 with TRBJ2-7; D is possibly TRBD2 (6 bases). The V end was cut by 5 bases, the J end by 2 bases, with 19 bases between. CDR3 size: 16 residues. Germline CDR1 SGHTA, CDR2 FQGNSA.

J is TRBJ1-1 and V is TRBV13; no reliable D call. The ends were cut back, 5 bases at V and 0 bases at J, with 10 bases in the middle. The CDR3 spans 14 residues. The germline V gene encodes CDR1 PRHDT and CDR2 FYEKMQ (reference sequence). CDR3 in DNA: TGTGCCAGCAGCCCCCAGTATCTGAACACTGAAGCTTTCTTT. Protein: CASSPQYLNTEAFF.

The rearrangement joins TRBV7-9 to TRBJ2-1, with 11 bases aligning to TRBD2. V was pared by 5 bases and J by 8 bases, with 20 bases of the junction left unmatched. The CDR3 is made up of 19 amino acids. The germline CDR1 and CDR2 sequences are SEHNR and FQNEAQ (reference sequence). This CDR3 reads CASSPPVRLLAGGLDEQFF. The CDR3 nucleotides are TGTGCCAGCAGCCCACCAGTGAGGCTCCTAGCGGGGGGCCTGGATGAGCAGTTCTTC.

CDR3 sequence (DNA): TGTGCCAGTAGTATTAGGGTCGGGGGAAAGGTCATTGAGACCCAGTACTTC. Translation gives CASSIRVGGKVIETQYF. The rearrangement links TRBV19 to TRBJ2-5; maybe TRBD2 (6 bases). This CDR3 region has 17 residues. Germline-derived CDR1 and CDR2 are LNHDA and SQIVND (reference sequence). Trimming removed 3 bases from V and 5 bases from J, with 22 bases in between.

The rearrangement links TRBV19 to TRBJ2-3, with D possibly matching TRBD2 (6 bases). The V gene's germline CDR1 is LNHDA and CDR2 SQIVND (reference sequence). Trimming left V 5 bases short and J 4 bases short, with 10 bases between. This CDR3 spans 13 amino acids. CDR3 bases: TGTGCCAGTAGTCGACTAGAGGCAGATACGCAGTATTTT. Its translation is CASSRLEADTQYF.

The gene calls are TRBV15 and TRBJ2-7; 8 bases are a match to TRBD2. V lost 0 bases and J lost 7; bases outside the gene matches: 5. The germline V gene has CDR1 LNHNV and CDR2 YYDKDF (reference sequence). This CDR3 is built from 14 residues. CDR3 coding DNA: TGTGCCACCAGCAGAGATAGGCTAGCGGGTGAGCAGTACTTC. Amino acid sequence: CATSRDRLAGEQYF.